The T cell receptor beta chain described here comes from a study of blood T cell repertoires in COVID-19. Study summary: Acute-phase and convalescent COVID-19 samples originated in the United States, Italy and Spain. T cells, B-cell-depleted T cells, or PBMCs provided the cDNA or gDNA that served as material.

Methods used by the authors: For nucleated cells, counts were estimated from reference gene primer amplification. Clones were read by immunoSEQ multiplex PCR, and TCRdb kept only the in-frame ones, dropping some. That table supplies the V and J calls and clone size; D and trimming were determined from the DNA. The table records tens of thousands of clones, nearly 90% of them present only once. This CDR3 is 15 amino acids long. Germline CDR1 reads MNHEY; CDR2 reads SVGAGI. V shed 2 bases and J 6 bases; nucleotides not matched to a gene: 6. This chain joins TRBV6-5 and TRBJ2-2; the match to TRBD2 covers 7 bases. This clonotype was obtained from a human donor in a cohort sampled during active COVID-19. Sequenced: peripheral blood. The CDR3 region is CASSYGRAGSGELFF. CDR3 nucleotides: TGTGCCAGCAGTTACGGGAGGGCTGGGTCCGGGGAGCTGTTTTTT.